Listed here are 32 T cell receptor beta chains from one sample, sequenced in a study of T cells in Graves' hyperthyroidism and ophthalmopathy. The TCR beta CDR3 regions underwent amplification using RNA transcripts as the source. A set of HTBI primers served as the primers for a first-round RT-PCR of the TCR CDR3. TCRdb re-called the multiplex PCR reads with MiXCR, one entry per CDR3 protein. The sample includes under 350,000 distinct CDR3 sequences, around 20% seen only once; the top ten take around half. The sample consisted of blood. The receptors shown here come from a woman aged 45-65 years with Graves' hyperthyroidism.

V gene TRBV5-1 combines with J gene TRBJ1-1, with a weak D call TRBD1 (5 bases). With 4 bases removed from V and 6 bases from J, the gap between germline ends came to 16 bases. Germline loops: CDR1 SGHRS, CDR2 YFSETQ. This CDR3 has 14 residues. CDR3 sequence: CASSLISGRAEAFF. CDR3 bases: TGCGCCAGCAGCCTAATTTCGGGCAGGGCTGAAGCTTTCTTT.

This clonotype was detected many times. The chain couples TRBV5-6 to TRBJ2-7; no reliable D call. V was trimmed by 3 bases and J by 2 bases, leaving 9 bases between them. Germline V gives CDR1 SGHDT, CDR2 YYEEEE. The CDR3 totals 13 residues. The CDR3 protein is CASSSWLAYEQYF. CDR3 nucleotide sequence: TGTGCCAGCAGCTCGTGGTTGGCCTACGAGCAGTACTTC.

This clonotype appeared many times. The rearrangement uses TRBV30 and TRBJ2-7; 8 bases fit TRBD1. The CDR3 runs 13 residues. Germline V CDR1 and CDR2: GTSNPN, SVGIG (reference sequence). Germline trimming cut 5 bases from V and 2 bases from J; bases unmatched to any gene: 5. CDR3 sequence (DNA): TGTGCCTGGGGGACAGGCCGCACCTACGAGCAGTACTTC. Amino acid sequence: CAWGTGRTYEQYF.

This clonotype occurred many times. This chain connects TRBV28 to TRBJ1-1; 9 nucleotides agree with TRBD1. The CDR3 totals 18 residues. V shed 5 bases and J 0 bases; nucleotides not matched to a gene: 13. Germline V gene lookup returns CDR1 MDHEN and CDR2 SYDVKM. The CDR3 sequence is CASSLVTGGEAVNTEAFF. The CDR3 bases are TGTGCCAGCAGTCTCGTCACAGGGGGCGAGGCGGTGAACACTGAAGCTTTCTTT.

A note on this clonotype: A read error is possible here, since a much larger clone lies one base away. The chain uses TRBV7-9 and TRBJ2-1, with 13 bases that match TRBD2. This CDR3 has 20 residues. Germline V gene sequence: CDR1 SEHNR, CDR2 FQNEAQ (reference sequence). The CDR3 protein is CASSSLMRSQLAGGFDEQSF. DNA of the CDR3: TGTGCCAGCAGCTCCCTTATGAGATCCCAACTAGCGGGAGGGTTCGATGAGCAGTCCTTC.

This clonotype has a count of ten or more. This chain uses TRBV6-1 with TRBJ2-7; D is undetermined. Trimming stripped 6 bases from V and 2 bases from J, with 17 bases between. The CDR3 runs 15 residues. The germline CDR1 and CDR2 sequences are MNHNS and SASEGT. The CDR3 spells CASSLRTDPPYEQYF. The CDR3 DNA sequence: TGTGCCAGCAGCTTAAGGACGGACCCTCCCTACGAGCAGTACTTC.

This chain uses TRBV12-3 or TRBV12-4 with TRBJ1-2, with 7 nucleotides matching TRBD1. This CDR3 contains 13 residues. The V and J ends lost 5 bases and 4 bases, in that order; junction bases with no gene match: 4. This chain's CDR3 is CASSPGGIYGYTF. Written as DNA, the CDR3 is TGTGCCAGCAGTCCAGGGGGGATCTATGGCTACACCTTC.

This clonotype was found a few times. The chain has TRBV10-2 and TRBJ1-2; D perhaps matches TRBD1 (5 bases). V lost 5 bases and J lost 0, with 10 bases in between. Germline CDR1 reads WSHSY; CDR2 reads SAAADI. The CDR3 spans 14 residues. DNA of the CDR3: TGCGCCAGCAGTTCCGGACAAGCTAACTATGGCTACACCTTC. This codes for CASSSGQANYGYTF.

This rearrangement joins TRBV7-2 to TRBJ2-2; D call uncertain. The CDR3 has 13 amino acids. The V end lost 0 bases, the J end lost 9 bases, and 8 bases lay between the germline ends. Germline V CDR1 and CDR2: SGHTA, FQGNSA. DNA of the CDR3: TGTGCCAGCAGCTTAGCGGGCAGCCGGGAGCTGTTTTTT. Protein: CASSLAGSRELFF.

This clonotype turned up a few times. This chain connects TRBV29-1 to TRBJ2-5; 7 positions match TRBD2. The ends lost 3 bases at V and 4 bases at J; junction bases unmatched: 8. The CDR3 has 14 amino acids. The germline V gene encodes CDR1 SQVTM and CDR2 ANQGSEA. The CDR3 DNA follows: TGCAGCGTTGATGGCGGGAGTTTGGGAGAGACCCAGTACTTC. Protein sequence: CSVDGGSLGETQYF.

The J gene is TRBJ1-2, the V gene TRBV9; D possibly corresponds to TRBD1 (5 bases). The CDR3 covers 13 residues. Germline V gives CDR1 SGDLS, CDR2 YYNGEE. Trimming pared 0 bases from V and 8 bases from J, leaving 11 bases between. CDR3 DNA sequence: TGTGCCAGCAGCGTAGATAAGGGGCGAGGCTACACCTTC. It translates to CASSVDKGRGYTF.

This clonotype was seen many times. The chain links TRBV3-1 to TRBJ1-1; 7 bases match TRBD1. V shed 4 bases and J 5 bases; nucleotides not matched to a gene: 16. Germline CDR1 reads LGHDT; CDR2 reads YNNKEL (reference sequence). CDR3 length: 17 amino acids. The CDR3 protein is CASSPTKPGQWSTEAFF. CDR3 coding DNA: TGTGCCAGCAGCCCCACCAAACCGGGACAGTGGTCAACTGAAGCTTTCTTT.

This clonotype was found many times. The rearrangement links TRBV5-5 to TRBJ1-2; D remains unclear. Germline CDR1 and CDR2: SGHKS and YYEKEE (reference sequence). Trimming took 4 bases from V and 7 from J, leaving 8 bases between them. The CDR3 extends over 11 amino acids. The CDR3 DNA follows: TGTGCCAGCAGCGGTGAATGTGGCTACACCTTC. The encoded protein is CASSGECGYTF.

This clonotype showed up just a few times. The chain joins TRBV19 to TRBJ1-2; D gene unclear. V lost 10 bases to trimming and J lost 5 bases, with 14 bases between them. Germline loops: CDR1 LNHDA, CDR2 SQIVND (reference sequence). This CDR3 has 12 amino acids. CDR3 bases: TGTGCCATTACGGGCCAGGTTTATGGCTACACCTTC. Translated, it gives CAITGQVYGYTF.

The sample holds one count of this clonotype. This chain joins TRBV11-2 and TRBJ1-1; D unclear. The ends were cut back, 0 bases at V and 2 bases at J, with 7 bases in the middle. Germline-derived CDR1 and CDR2 are SGHAT and FQNNGV. This CDR3 has 14 amino acids. CDR3 sequence reads: CASSLDGPNTEAFF. The CDR3 nucleotides read TGTGCCAGCAGCTTAGATGGGCCAAACACTGAAGCTTTCTTT.

This clonotype has only a few counts. This sequence joins TRBV2 and TRBJ2-7, with TRBD1 matching over 7 bases. The CDR3 length is 14 residues. In germline, CDR1 is SNHLY, CDR2 FYNNEI. V lost 4 bases and J lost 5; bases outside the gene matches: 8. The CDR3 reads CASSGDRARNEQYF. The CDR3 nucleotides read TGTGCCAGCAGTGGCGACAGGGCAAGGAACGAGCAGTACTTC.

The chain is built from TRBV20-1 and TRBJ2-5; 9 positions match TRBD2. The germline CDR1 and CDR2 sequences are DFQATT and SNEGSKA (reference sequence). J was trimmed by 4 bases and V by 5 bases; bases with no gene match: 17. This CDR3 is 17 amino acids long. CDR3 DNA sequence: TGCAGTGCTTCCCGACAGAGGGGCGGGAGGGCCTCAGAGACCCAGTACTTC. Translation gives CSASRQRGGRASETQYF.

The gene calls are TRBV19 and TRBJ2-5; 8 bases fit TRBD1. Losses at the gene ends were 7 bases for V and 4 bases for J; bases not matched to a gene: 14. This CDR3 spans 16 amino acids. Germline CDR1 and CDR2: LNHDA and SQIVND (reference sequence). CDR3 sequence reads: CASKDRDVSVGETQYF. The CDR3 region has the DNA TGTGCCAGTAAGGACAGGGATGTTTCGGTGGGAGAGACCCAGTACTTC.

This clonotype was detected only a few times. The CDR3 spells CSARDLKQVGDTQYF. Written as DNA, the CDR3 is TGCAGTGCTAGAGATCTTAAACAGGTTGGAGATACGCAGTATTTT. The chain is built from TRBV20-1 and TRBJ2-3, with D possibly being TRBD1 (5 bases). This CDR3 region has 15 residues. The V gene lost 0 bases and the J gene lost 5 bases, with 15 bases spanning the gap. Per germline, CDR1 DFQATT and CDR2 SNEGSKA (reference sequence).

The chain has TRBV5-1 and TRBJ1-1; D is undetermined. Germline assignment: CDR1 SGHRS and CDR2 YFSETQ. The CDR3 loop spans 14 amino acids. Deletions cut 4 bases from V and 11 bases from J, with 21 bases between. CDR3 bases: TGCGCCAGCAGCCTATCCAGGCCCCCCTTGGGGGCTTTCTTT. Its protein product is CASSLSRPPLGAFF.

This clonotype has a count of ten or more. V usage is TRBV14 and J usage is TRBJ2-1, with a tentative D call TRBD2 (6 bases). V lost 3 bases to trimming and J lost 7 bases, with 7 bases between them. This CDR3 comprises 12 residues. CDR1 is SGHDN and CDR2 is FVKESK in the germline V gene. The DNA for the CDR3 is TGTGCCAGCAGCCATAGCGGAAATGAGCAGTTCTTC. The encoded protein is CASSHSGNEQFF.

This rearrangement joins TRBV28 to TRBJ2-1; D possibly matches TRBD1 or TRBD2 (5 bases each). Germline CDR1 and CDR2: MDHEN and SYDVKM. CDR3 length: 14 residues. The V gene lost 8 bases and the J gene lost 8 bases, with 19 bases spanning the gap. The CDR3 spells CASGHGTHGDEQFF. DNA of the CDR3: TGTGCCAGCGGCCACGGGACCCACGGCGATGAGCAGTTCTTC.

At least ten counts were recorded for this clonotype. The chain employs TRBV20-1 and TRBJ2-2; D uncertain. Germline-derived CDR1 and CDR2 are DFQATT and SNEGSKA (reference sequence). CDR3 size: 14 residues. Trimming pared 6 bases from V and 1 base from J, leaving 12 bases between. CDR3 DNA sequence: TGCAGTGCCGTGAACAGCCTGAACACCGGGGAGCTGTTTTTT. Translation gives CSAVNSLNTGELFF.

This chain uses TRBV15 with TRBJ2-3; D is perhaps TRBD2 (6 bases). V lost 3 bases and J lost 8, with 9 bases in between. The CDR3 has 12 amino acids. Germline V gene lookup returns CDR1 LNHNV and CDR2 YYDKDF (reference sequence). The CDR3 nucleotides are TGTGCCACCAGCAGGACTAGGGGTACGCAGTATTTT. It is translated as CATSRTRGTQYF.

The sample holds many counts of this clonotype. CDR3 nucleotides: TGCAGTGCCAACCCCAAGGGGTGGTACATCTACGAGCAGTACTTC. Amino acids: CSANPKGWYIYEQYF. The chain has TRBV20-1 and TRBJ2-7; TRBD1 might be the D (5 bases). Germline CDR1 and CDR2: DFQATT and SNEGSKA (reference sequence). This CDR3 is 15 amino acids long. Trimming removed 6 bases at V and 3 bases at J, with 21 bases between.

The rearrangement joins TRBV6-5 to TRBJ1-2, with 7 bases fitting TRBD1. The CDR3 is 14 residues long. V shed 4 bases and J 6 bases; nucleotides not matched to a gene: 8. Germline V gene data show CDR1 as MNHEY and CDR2 as SVGAGI. CDR3 loop: CASSLPGGKDGYTF. In DNA, the CDR3 is TGTGCCAGCAGTTTACCAGGGGGGAAAGATGGCTACACCTTC.

This clonotype was counted ten times or more. The chain is built from TRBV2 and TRBJ1-2, with 9 positions matching TRBD1. Looked up from germline, CDR1 is SNHLY and CDR2 is FYNNEI. Trimming took 5 bases from V and 5 from J; bases not matched to a gene: 9. This CDR3 has 15 amino acids. CDR3 coding DNA: TGTGCCAGCAGTCGACCGGGACAGGGATTTTATGGCTACACCTTC. Protein sequence: CASSRPGQGFYGYTF.

This clonotype was counted at least ten times. This sequence joins TRBV20-1 and TRBJ2-7; 9 nucleotides line up with TRBD1. The V and J ends lost 5 bases and 5 bases, in that order; junction bases with no gene match: 4. This CDR3 has 12 residues. Germline loops: CDR1 DFQATT, CDR2 SNEGSKA (reference sequence). The CDR3 sequence is CSAGTGPHEQYF. The DNA for the CDR3 is TGCAGTGCTGGGACAGGGCCCCACGAGCAGTACTTC.

The gene calls are TRBV9 and TRBJ2-1; 12 nucleotides match TRBD2. Germline V lookup: CDR1 SGDLS, CDR2 YYNGEE. The CDR3 contains 15 residues. The junction had 4 bases not matched to a gene; V was cut back by 4 bases and J by 5 bases. The DNA for the CDR3 is TGTGCCAGCAGCCCACGGACTAGCGGGAACAATGAGCAGTTCTTC. It specifies CASSPRTSGNNEQFF.

This clonotype was recorded at least ten times. The CDR3 spells CASSPKGIPGETQYF. The DNA of the CDR3 is TGTGCCAGCAGTCCTAAAGGCATCCCTGGGGAGACCCAGTACTTC. This sequence joins TRBV7-9 and TRBJ2-5; D remains ambiguous. The CDR3 is 15 residues long. Germline assignment: CDR1 SEHNR and CDR2 FQNEAQ (reference sequence). V lost 6 bases, J lost 5 bases, and 19 bases lay in between.

Ten or more counts support this clonotype. J is TRBJ2-5 and V is TRBV20-1; TRBD2 aligns across 7 bases. The CDR3 consists of 15 residues. Per the germline V gene, CDR1 is DFQATT and CDR2 is SNEGSKA (reference sequence). V trimming: 3 bases; J trimming: 1 base; junction bases outside the gene matches: 8. CDR3 DNA sequence: TGCAGTGCTAGGGGTCTAGCGGTTATCCAAGAGACCCAGTACTTC. It is translated as CSARGLAVIQETQYF.

This clonotype has a count of ten or more. The rearrangement uses TRBV6-5 and TRBJ2-7, with D perhaps TRBD2 (6 bases). This CDR3 has 13 residues. The V end was cut by 2 bases, the J end by 3 bases, with 8 bases between. Germline CDR1 is MNHEY and CDR2 is SVGAGI. The chain's CDR3 is CASSYTGSYEQYF. CDR3 DNA: TGTGCCAGCAGTTACACCGGGAGCTACGAGCAGTACTTC.